A single sample is the source of the 23 T cell receptor beta chains below, sequenced in a study of T cells in Graves' hyperthyroidism and ophthalmopathy. Amplification of TCR beta CDR3 regions used RNA as the template. The primer set for the first-round RT-PCR of the TCR CDR3 was HTBI. TCRdb reanalysed the multiplex PCR reads using MiXCR and keeps one entry per CDR3 protein. The table shows 550,000 to 800,000 distinct CDR3 sequences, with about a sixth occurring only once. The sequenced material came from blood. Receptors were obtained from a man younger than 35 with Graves' hyperthyroidism.

This clonotype was detected only a few times. A junction end diverges from the germline sequence, so it may reflect a read error. The V call is TRBV7-9, the J call TRBJ2-3; D tentatively reads TRBD1 or TRBD2 (5 bases each). CDR3 length equals 12 residues. Germline V gene data show CDR1 as SEHNR and CDR2 as FQNEAQ (reference sequence). The CDR3 DNA reads TGTGCCAGCGGCTTAGGGGACGACGGGCAGTATTTT. This codes for CASGLGDDGQYF.

This clonotype has just a few counts. The chain links TRBV20-1 to TRBJ1-4; maybe TRBD1 (5 bases). Germline lookup yields CDR1 DFQATT and CDR2 SNEGSKA (reference sequence). This CDR3 has 17 amino acids. Trimming took 2 bases from V and 8 from J, leaving 24 bases between them. CDR3 protein: CSARLLRAGDDSEKLFF. The DNA for the CDR3 is TGCAGTGCTAGACTGTTACGGGCGGGGGACGATTCGGAAAAACTGTTTTTT.

There are many counts of this clonotype. The chain combines TRBV2 with TRBJ2-2, with TRBD1 matching 8 bases. Germline V gene data show CDR1 as SNHLY and CDR2 as FYNNEI. This CDR3 region has 16 residues. Trimming cost V 2 bases and J 3 bases; bases outside gene matches: 5. The CDR3 protein is CASSEFGTGDTGELFF. The CDR3 DNA reads TGTGCCAGCAGTGAATTCGGGACAGGAGACACCGGGGAGCTGTTTTTT.

The chain combines TRBV28 with TRBJ1-3; D call uncertain. Germline values: CDR1 MDHEN, CDR2 SYDVKM. V gave up 3 bases and J gave up 4 bases, with 10 bases separating them. There are 14 residues in the CDR3. The DNA for the CDR3 is TGTGCCAGCAGTTTTGAGGCGAGGGGAAACACCATATATTTT. Residues: CASSFEARGNTIYF.

The rearrangement uses TRBV24-1 and TRBJ2-7; D may be TRBD2 (6 bases). The germline V gene has CDR1 KGHDR and CDR2 SFDVKD. V lost 5 bases and J lost 0, with 10 bases in between. The CDR3 is 14 amino acids. The CDR3 region is CATSGGDPSYEQYF. DNA for the CDR3: TGTGCCACCAGTGGCGGGGACCCCTCCTACGAGCAGTACTTC.

This chain joins TRBV5-1 and TRBJ1-2, with 7 bases identical to TRBD1. Germline CDR1 and CDR2: SGHRS and YFSETQ. The CDR3 consists of 15 residues. Trimming removed 5 bases from V and 6 bases from J; junction bases left unmatched: 13. In nucleotides, the CDR3 is TGCGCCAGCAGAGTACGGAGACAGGGTTCTAATGGCTACACCTTC. Amino acids: CASRVRRQGSNGYTF.

This clonotype has more than one count but fewer than ten. The chain employs TRBV28 and TRBJ2-3, with 7 bases matching TRBD2. The V gene's germline CDR1 is MDHEN and CDR2 SYDVKM. CDR3 length: 15 residues. Germline trimming cut 6 bases from V and 5 bases from J; bases unmatched to any gene: 11. CDR3 nucleotide sequence: TGTGCCAGCAGCCCTATAGGGGAGGGCCGAGATACGCAGTATTTT. Translated, it gives CASSPIGEGRDTQYF.

This clonotype was detected many times. V gene TRBV28 combines with J gene TRBJ2-2; TRBD1 is a possible D gene (5 bases). This CDR3 comprises 14 residues. Germline CDR1 is MDHEN and CDR2 is SYDVKM. The germline V and J ends were trimmed by 8 bases and 3 bases, with 13 bases remaining between them. For the CDR3, the DNA is TGTGCCAGCTCCCCGCCCAGGGACACCGGGGAGCTGTTTTTT. Protein: CASSPPRDTGELFF.

V gene TRBV6-1 combines with J gene TRBJ2-1; 8 positions agree with TRBD1. J lost 8 bases, V lost 6 bases, and 12 bases had no gene match. The germline V gene has CDR1 MNHNS and CDR2 SASEGT. This CDR3 region has 15 residues. As DNA, the CDR3 is TGTGCCAGCAGACGGGACAGGAGTATTGGTGATGAGCAGTTCTTC. This translates into CASRRDRSIGDEQFF.

This clonotype was seen at least ten times. The chain links TRBV28 to TRBJ2-7, with D possibly TRBD2 on 6 matching bases. In germline, CDR1 is MDHEN, CDR2 SYDVKM. V was trimmed by 5 bases and J by 7 bases, leaving 18 bases between them. The CDR3 consists of 14 residues. The CDR3 nucleotides read TGTGCCAGCAGTGCTCAAGGGATTGGAGGGGAGCAGTACTTC. It encodes CASSAQGIGGEQYF.

There are a few counts of this clonotype. The chain has TRBV5-4 and TRBJ1-1, with D unresolved. The CDR3 has 15 residues. With 2 bases removed from V and 3 bases from J, the gap between germline ends came to 14 bases. Germline V lookup: CDR1 SGHNT, CDR2 YYREEE (reference sequence). The DNA for the CDR3 is TGTGCCAGCAGCTTCGGAGGGCGGGGTGACACTGAAGCTTTCTTT. As protein: CASSFGGRGDTEAFF.

This clonotype was counted many times. The V gene is TRBV28, the J gene TRBJ2-7; 9 bases align to TRBD2. CDR3 size: 15 residues. After removal of 1 base from V and 7 bases from J, the junction contained 8 bases not matched to a gene. Germline values: CDR1 MDHEN, CDR2 SYDVKM. CDR3 in DNA: TGTGCCAGCAGTTTATTGACTAGCGGAGCGGAAGAGCAGTACTTC. It encodes CASSLLTSGAEEQYF.

Ten or more counts support this clonotype. The chain couples TRBV24-1 to TRBJ2-3; maybe TRBD1 (5 bases). V lost 5 bases and J lost 0, with 14 bases in between. Germline V gene lookup returns CDR1 KGHDR and CDR2 SFDVKD. The CDR3 runs 16 residues. CDR3 sequence reads: CATSATGVKSTDTQYF. In DNA, the CDR3 is TGTGCCACCAGTGCCACAGGCGTAAAGAGCACAGATACGCAGTATTTT.

As regards this clonotype: One end of the junction is discordant with germline, which a read error may explain. The rearrangement joins TRBV7-7 to TRBJ2-1; the D gene is possibly TRBD1 (6 bases). Germline loops: CDR1 SSHAT, CDR2 FNYEAQ (reference sequence). The CDR3 is made up of 18 amino acids. CDR3 in DNA: TGTGCTAGCAGCTTACGCCCCGGGACACCCCCCCTACACAATGAGCAGTTCTTC. It specifies CASSLRPGTPPLHNEQFF.

This clonotype was observed many times. V and J are TRBV28 and TRBJ2-7; maybe TRBD1 (6 bases). Germline V gives CDR1 MDHEN, CDR2 SYDVKM. V shed 6 bases and J shed 9 bases, with 21 bases lying between them. This CDR3 region has 14 residues. The CDR3 sequence: CASSPPRTASGQYF. CDR3 in DNA: TGTGCCAGCAGCCCACCCCGGACAGCCTCGGGGCAGTACTTC.

Only a few counts were recorded for this clonotype. The chain combines TRBV7-9 with TRBJ2-3, with 7 bases matching TRBD2. Germline V gives CDR1 SEHNR, CDR2 FQNEAQ (reference sequence). The trim removed 5 bases at V and 2 bases at J, leaving 13 bases unmatched. This CDR3 region has 17 residues. CDR3: CASSVISSLADTDTQYF. DNA of the CDR3: TGTGCCAGCAGCGTAATTAGTTCGCTAGCGGACACAGATACGCAGTATTTT.

This clonotype was found many times. This chain joins TRBV19 and TRBJ2-7; TRBD2 matches 8 bases. The CDR3 extends over 19 amino acids. The V and J ends lost 5 bases and 5 bases, in that order; junction bases with no gene match: 23. Germline CDR1 reads LNHDA; CDR2 reads SQIVND (reference sequence). The CDR3 loop is CASSPISRSGTRVGNEQYF. The CDR3, as DNA: TGTGCCAGTAGTCCCATATCACGCTCCGGGACTAGGGTGGGCAACGAGCAGTACTTC. Using reference TRBV19 and TRBJ2-7 for the parts outside the CDR3, the full variable domain is DGGITQSPKYLFRKEGQNVTLSCEQNLNHDAMYWYRQDPGQGLRLIYYSQIVNDFQKGDIAEGYSVSREKKESFPLTVTSAQKNPTAFYLCASSPISRSGTRVGNEQYFGPGTRLTVT.

This clonotype was recorded many times. The chain has TRBV20-1 and TRBJ1-1; D unclear. The V end was cut by 7 bases, the J end by 5 bases, with 20 bases between. Germline V CDR1 and CDR2: DFQATT, SNEGSKA (reference sequence). CDR3 length equals 14 residues. The chain's CDR3 is CSVSPSASPTEAFF. CDR3 bases: TGCAGTGTCTCCCCATCGGCCAGTCCGACTGAAGCTTTCTTT.

This clonotype was seen at least ten times. This chain connects TRBV28 to TRBJ1-6, with D hard to call. The CDR3 sequence is 14 residues long. Per the germline V gene, CDR1 is MDHEN and CDR2 is SYDVKM. With 3 bases removed from V and 6 bases from J, the gap between germline ends came to 9 bases. CDR3 coding DNA: TGTGCCAGCAGTTTTACAGATTCTAATTCACCCCTCCACTTT. This encodes CASSFTDSNSPLHF.

The sample holds many counts of this clonotype. The chain joins TRBV28 to TRBJ2-7; D may be TRBD1 (6 bases). From germline, CDR1 is MDHEN and CDR2 SYDVKM. The CDR3 covers 15 residues. V shed 6 bases and J shed 0 bases, with 15 bases lying between them. The DNA of the CDR3 is TGTGCCAGCAGCTTAAGTGGGGGCAGCTCCTACGAGCAGTACTTC. It specifies CASSLSGGSSYEQYF.

This clonotype has ten or more counts. The J gene is TRBJ2-7, the V gene TRBV7-9, with a tentative D call TRBD2 (6 bases). Trimming removed 6 bases from V and 2 bases from J, with 14 bases in between. From germline, CDR1 is SEHNR and CDR2 FQNEAQ (reference sequence). CDR3 size: 14 residues. The CDR3 sequence is CASRRDSHTYEQYF. The CDR3 DNA reads TGTGCCAGCAGGAGGGACTCCCATACCTACGAGCAGTACTTC.

This clonotype was recorded many times. The chain couples TRBV2 to TRBJ1-1; 10 nucleotides agree with TRBD1. V gave up 9 bases and J gave up 5 bases; unmatched junction bases: 9. The CDR3 runs 14 residues. Germline CDR1 reads SNHLY; CDR2 reads FYNNEI. In DNA, the CDR3 is TGTGCCAGGGATCCGGGACAGGGGCCGACTGAAGCTTTCTTT. The encoded protein is CARDPGQGPTEAFF.

For this clonotype: A much larger clone lies one base from this, so it may be a read error. The gene calls are TRBV20-1 and TRBJ2-3; D gene uncertain. The CDR3 is 13 residues long. Germline assignment: CDR1 DFQATT and CDR2 SNEGSKA (reference sequence). V was trimmed by 3 bases and J by 2 bases, leaving 9 bases between them. CDR3 amino acids: CSASGQVTDTQYF. The CDR3, as DNA: TGCAGTGCTAGCGGGCAGGTCACAGATACGCAGTATTTT.